This T cell receptor beta chain is drawn from a study of blood T cell repertoires in COVID-19. Study summary: Donors in the United States, Italy and Spain gave samples during acute or convalescent COVID-19. Sample material is recorded as cDNA or gDNA derived from T cells, B-cell-depleted T cells, or PBMCs.

This table comes from immunoSEQ multiplex PCR, and its TCRdb copy is limited to in-frame clones, with some not included. The table shows roughly 240,000 clones, with 80% to 90% occurring only once. This study enrolled people aged about 18 to 90 from under 25 US geographic areas. The CDR3 spans 15 residues. V lost 3 bases to trimming and J lost 8 bases; unmatched junction nucleotides: 8. Looked up from germline, CDR1 is MNHEY and CDR2 is SMNVEV (reference sequence). The source is a woman aged 25 to 39 with acute COVID-19. Sequencing was performed on PBMCs or T cells enriched from blood (not recorded which). The chain recombines TRBV27 with TRBJ2-1, with 9 positions matching TRBD1. CDR3 protein: CASSFLGQGRDEQFF. In nucleotides, the CDR3 is TGTGCCAGCAGTTTTTTGGGACAGGGCCGCGATGAGCAGTTCTTC.